These T cell receptor beta chains were read from a single sample in a study of early stage breast cancer tumors. Sequencing used immunoSEQ multiplex PCR; TCRdb keeps in-frame clones, though not all of them. Altogether 60,000 to 75,000 clones are present, over 80% being singletons, with the ten largest covering approximately 4.8%. Material for sequencing was blood. Source of these receptors: a person in their forties with breast cancer. Each CDR3 is given with its conserved first and last residue. D genes are given only for firm matches. Size is omitted from some rows. Given values are once, few, many or a class for expanded clones.

cdr3_aa	cdr3_nt	j_call	clone_size	d_call	v_call
CASSSGGIGLVNEQFF	TGTGCCAGCAGCTCGGGGGGGATTGGACTAGTAAATGAGCAGTTCTTC	TRBJ2-1	.	TRBD2	TRBV5-6
CASSSISTDTQYF	TGTGCCAGCAGCTCTATTAGCACAGATACGCAGTATTTT	TRBJ2-3	.	.	TRBV7-9
CAWMGTGQETQYF	TGTGCCTGGATGGGGACAGGCCAAGAGACCCAGTACTTC	TRBJ2-5	.	TRBD1	TRBV30
CASSPTRSGELFF	TGTGCCAGCAGCCCGACCCGAAGCGGGGAGCTGTTTTTT	TRBJ2-2	.	.	TRBV27
CATSRDQDTQYF	TGTGCCACCAGCAGAGATCAAGATACGCAGTATTTT	TRBJ2-3	.	.	TRBV15
CASSIQGAVQPQHF	TGTGCCAGCAGTATACAGGGGGCAGTTCAGCCCCAGCATTTT	TRBJ1-5	.	TRBD1	TRBV2
CATSREITNSFPSRATGELFF	TGTGCCACCAGCAGAGAGATCACTAACAGCTTCCCCTCCCGAGCTACCGGGGAGCTGTTTTTT	TRBJ2-2	.	.	TRBV15
CASSPDSVDQPQHF	TGTGCCAGCAGTCCGGACAGCGTCGATCAGCCCCAGCATTTT	TRBJ1-5	.	.	TRBV9
CASSLRGGSTDTQYF	TGTGCCAGCAGCTTACGGGGCGGGAGCACAGATACGCAGTATTTT	TRBJ2-3	.	.	TRBV11-2
CASSPSGGSEKLFF	TGTGCCAGCTCACCATCAGGGGGTAGTGAAAAACTGTTTTTT	TRBJ1-4	.	TRBD1	TRBV18
CASSYAAGDMGYEQYF	TGTGCCAGCAGTTACGCGGCAGGCGATATGGGCTACGAGCAGTACTTC	TRBJ2-7	.	.	TRBV6-6
CASSLGLAWTGELFF	TGTGCCAGCAGCTTAGGACTAGCGTGGACCGGGGAGCTGTTTTTT	TRBJ2-2	.	TRBD2	TRBV7-2
CASSEAQNTEAFF	TGTGCCAGCAGTGAAGCGCAGAACACTGAAGCTTTCTTT	TRBJ1-1	.	.	TRBV6-1
CASSFYRRGSNQPQHF	TGTGCCAGCAGTTTTTACAGAAGGGGCAGCAATCAGCCCCAGCATTTT	TRBJ1-5	.	.	TRBV28
CASSLAGGSNQPQHF	TGTGCCAGCAGCCTAGCGGGGGGAAGCAATCAGCCCCAGCATTTT	TRBJ1-5	.	.	TRBV27
CASSMDNYGYTF	TGTGCCAGTAGTATGGATAACTATGGCTACACCTTC	TRBJ1-2	few	.	TRBV19
CASSLAGAYNEQFF	TGTGCCAGCAGCTTAGCCGGGGCCTACAATGAGCAGTTCTTC	TRBJ2-1	.	.	TRBV11-2
CASSLWTENTEAFF	TGCGCCAGCAGCTTGTGGACAGAGAACACTGAAGCTTTCTTT	TRBJ1-1	few	.	TRBV5-1
CASSPGTGDIRREQYF	TGTGCCAGCAGCCCAGGGACAGGGGACATCCGTCGGGAGCAGTACTTC	TRBJ2-7	.	TRBD1	TRBV7-8
CASSLTSGRAPPGELFF	TGTGCCAGCAGCTTGACTAGCGGGAGGGCCCCCCCCGGGGAGCTGTTTTTT	TRBJ2-2	once	TRBD2	TRBV5-5
CASSPTGSGELFF	TGTGCCAGCTCACCAACAGGTAGCGGGGAGCTGTTTTTT	TRBJ2-2	.	.	TRBV18
CASSPPGTGELFF	TGTGCCAGCAGTCCCCCCGGGACCGGGGAGCTGTTTTTT	TRBJ2-2	once	.	TRBV28
CASSLQGSGNTIYF	TGTGCCAGCAGCCTCCAGGGCTCTGGAAACACCATATATTTT	TRBJ1-3	.	.	TRBV7-9
CATSSGMTANYGYTF	TGTGCCACCAGCAGTGGGATGACAGCTAACTATGGCTACACCTTC	TRBJ1-2	.	.	TRBV15
CASRKDRYLGRGTEAFF	TGTGCCAGCAGAAAAGACCGATATTTGGGAAGGGGCACTGAAGCTTTCTTT	TRBJ1-1	.	.	TRBV27
CASSPDPMASNEKLFF	TGTGCCAGCTCACCAGACCCGATGGCGAGTAATGAAAAACTGTTTTTT	TRBJ1-4	.	.	TRBV18
CASSQGGQGISYTF	TGTGCCAGCAGCCAAGGCGGACAGGGAATCAGCTACACCTTC	TRBJ1-2	.	TRBD1	TRBV14
CASSGNRGRGAEAFF	TGTGCCAGCAGCGGAAACAGGGGGCGAGGGGCTGAAGCTTTCTTT	TRBJ1-1	.	TRBD1	TRBV9
CASSSRTSGYTDTQYF	TGTGCCAGCAGTTCAAGGACTAGCGGGTACACAGATACGCAGTATTTT	TRBJ2-3	.	TRBD2	TRBV6-5
CASSLAGLQETQYF	TGTGCCAGCAGCTTAGCGGGACTTCAAGAGACCCAGTACTTC	TRBJ2-5	.	.	TRBV7-9
CAISAIYSGQGDFEKLFF	TGTGCCATCAGTGCCATATATTCCGGACAGGGAGACTTTGAAAAACTGTTTTTT	TRBJ1-4	.	TRBD1	TRBV10-3
CASRGGANVLTF	TGTGCCAGCAGGGGTGGGGCCAACGTCCTGACTTTC	TRBJ2-6	.	.	TRBV6-5
CASSPAGITDTQYF	TGTGCCAGCAGTCCAGCGGGAATTACAGATACGCAGTATTTT	TRBJ2-3	.	TRBD2	TRBV6-5
CAWSTGSEGYTF	TGTGCCTGGAGTACGGGGAGTGAGGGCTACACCTTC	TRBJ1-2	once	.	TRBV30
CASSYSRGAKNIQYF	TGTGCCAGCAGTTACTCACGCGGGGCCAAAAACATTCAGTACTTC	TRBJ2-4	.	.	TRBV6-5
CASSLISDTQYF	TGTGCCAGCAGCTTAATATCGGATACGCAGTATTTT	TRBJ2-3	once	.	TRBV7-9